This record looks at one T cell receptor (beta chain) sequence and its context. This entry belongs to a study of blood T cell repertoires in COVID-19. In the study overall: There were acute and convalescent COVID-19 samples, and they came from the United States, Italy and Spain. Sample material is recorded as cDNA or gDNA derived from T cells, B-cell-depleted T cells, or PBMCs.

CDR1 and CDR2 from the germline V gene are MRHNA and SNTAGT. Losses at the gene ends were 6 bases for V and 5 bases for J; bases not matched to a gene: 4. The CDR3 has 13 amino acids. In the original processing: Reference gene primer amplification in the assay estimated nucleated cell counts. Profiling relied on immunoSEQ multiplex PCR, and the TCRdb table lists in-frame clones only, not all of them. Clone size and the V and J calls come from that table; the DNA yielded D and trimming. The repertoire consists of tens of thousands of clones, with 90% to 95% occurring once and the leading ten covering under 2.5%.

The rearrangement joins TRBV6-4 to TRBJ2-1, with TRBD1 identical over 7 bases. The receptor comes from a woman in her fifties or sixties in a cohort sampled during active COVID-19. The specimen sequenced was peripheral blood. In DNA form, the CDR3 reads TGTGCCAGCAGCATCACAGGGGACAATGAGCAGTTCTTC. Its translation is CASSITGDNEQFF.